The 6 T cell receptor beta chains given below trace back to one sample, sequenced in a study of response to subunit inactivated influenza vaccine. TCRdb processed the RT-PCR reads anew with MiXCR; each CDR3 protein has one entry. The profile covers more than 700,000 distinct CDR3 sequences, with about 20% appearing a single time and roughly a tenth taken by the ten largest. The specimen comprised PBMCs from blood, sampled less than 6 days after vaccination. The receptor set was obtained from a man aged 45-65 years who received an inactivated influenza vaccine.

This clonotype was counted at least ten times. This chain links TRBV7-9 with TRBJ2-3; 7 bases match TRBD2. Germline CDR1 and CDR2: SEHNR and FQNEAQ (reference sequence). The CDR3 length is 15 residues. J lost 4 bases, V lost 0 bases, and 4 bases had no gene match. This chain's CDR3 is CASSLAGLAADTQYF. The CDR3 nucleotides are TGTGCCAGCAGCTTAGCAGGCCTAGCGGCAGATACGCAGTATTTT.

The rearrangement uses TRBV4-3 and TRBJ2-1; D could derive from TRBD1 or TRBD2 (5 bases each). There are 18 residues in the CDR3. CDR1 LGHNA and CDR2 YSLEER come from the germline V gene. Trimming shortened V by 6 bases and J by 3 bases, and 24 bases separated the two germline ends. This CDR3 reads CASRLAHGSGAGYNEQFF. CDR3 sequence (DNA): TGCGCCAGCAGATTAGCTCACGGGTCCGGGGCAGGCTACAATGAGCAGTTCTTC.

The CDR3 DNA reads as TGTGCCAGCAGTGTCCGGGACAGAACCTACAATGAGCAGTTCTTC. Its protein product is CASSVRDRTYNEQFF. The gene calls are TRBV12-3 or TRBV12-4 and TRBJ2-1; 7 bases align to TRBD1. The CDR3 has 15 amino acids. After removal of 5 bases from V and 2 bases from J, the junction contained 6 bases not matched to a gene.

This sequence joins TRBV2 and TRBJ2-7, with 9 bases that match TRBD2. Germline loops: CDR1 SNHLY, CDR2 FYNNEI. J gave up 3 bases and V 2 bases, and 8 bases lay outside the gene matches. The length of the CDR3 is 16 residues. The CDR3 here is CASSESRLAGYYEQYF. The CDR3 DNA follows: TGTGCCAGCAGTGAAAGCCGGCTAGCGGGATACTACGAGCAGTACTTC.

This clonotype came up a few times. The chain carries TRBV20-1 and TRBJ2-2; 16 positions match TRBD2. This CDR3 region has 16 residues. Losses at the gene ends were 6 bases for V and 6 bases for J; bases not matched to a gene: 7. The germline CDR1 and CDR2 sequences are DFQATT and SNEGSKA (reference sequence). CDR3 residues: CSATGTSGRAPGELFF. CDR3 DNA sequence: TGCAGTGCCACCGGGACTAGCGGGAGGGCGCCCGGGGAGCTGTTTTTT.

The chain joins TRBV7-8 to TRBJ1-6, with D perhaps TRBD1 (5 bases). The V end lost 6 bases, the J end lost 6 bases, and 18 bases lay between the germline ends. The CDR3 contains 16 residues. CDR1 SGHVS and CDR2 FQNEAQ come from the germline V gene. The CDR3 region has the DNA TGTGCCAGCAGTGTTGCTGCGGGGGGGACTAATTCACCCCTCCACTTT. Translating it yields CASSVAAGGTNSPLHF.